This T cell receptor (beta chain) was captured in a study of T cell responses to AZD1222 COVID-19 vaccine. The study's findings and limits: Among AZD1222 vaccinees, only six were seropositive at baseline. Most donors were white British, females outnumbered males, and clonal diversity was possibly underestimated. Targeting of unmutated variant regions was reportedly seen in nearly half of spike-specific TCRs.

The repertoire was sequenced with immunoSEQ multiplex PCR; TCRdb's copy has only in-frame clones and lacks some. The sample carries approximately 200,000 clones, roughly 94% recorded once. As concerns this clone: Its antigen is undetermined.

Germline CDR1 reads SGHTA; CDR2 reads FQGTGA. This CDR3 is 16 amino acids long. The V end was cut by 1 base, the J end by 6 bases, with 17 bases between. Material: peripheral blood, obtained 28 days after the second dose of the MenACWY control vaccine. The origin of this receptor is an adult who received the MenACWY meningococcal vaccine as a control. The V gene is TRBV7-3, the J gene TRBJ2-3, with a tentative D call TRBD2 (6 bases). CDR3 nucleotide sequence: TGTGCCAGCAGCTTAATCGCTAGCGAAGCAAGGGATACGCAGTATTTT. It codes for CASSLIASEARDTQYF. The variable domain in full, completed from reference TRBV7-3 and TRBJ2-3, reads GAGVSQTPSNKVTEKGKYVELRCDPISGHTALYWYRQSLGQGPEFLIYFQGTGAADDSGLPNDRFFAVRPEGSVSTLKIQRTERGDSAVYLCASSLIASEARDTQYFGPGTRLTVL.